This entry lists 8 T cell receptor beta chains sequenced from one sample in a study of early T cells in non-severe SARS-CoV-2 infection. From the 5' RACE reads, TCRdb called clonotypes with MiXCR, one entry per CDR3 protein. The data contain tens of thousands of distinct CDR3 sequences, about 8% of them singletons. Specimen: whole blood, collected at baseline. These receptor sequences come from an adult who was a healthcare worker with PCR-confirmed SARS-CoV-2 infection or an uninfected control (not recorded which).

V gene TRBV5-1 combines with J gene TRBJ2-5; D is unclear. V lost 0 bases to trimming and J lost 2 bases, with 11 bases between them. The CDR3 is 15 residues long. Germline CDR1 is SGHRS and CDR2 is YFSETQ. The CDR3 region has the DNA TGCGCCAGCAGCTTGGGGGCAGGAACTCAAGAGACCCAGTACTTC. It translates to CASSLGAGTQETQYF.

This rearrangement joins TRBV30 to TRBJ1-5, with TRBD1 matching over 9 bases. The CDR3 spans 15 residues. CDR1 and CDR2 (germline): GTSNPN, SVGIG (reference sequence). V lost 0 bases to trimming and J lost 7 bases; unmatched junction nucleotides: 7. CDR3 in amino acids: CAWSVQTGGLQPQHF. CDR3 nucleotides: TGTGCCTGGAGTGTACAGACAGGGGGTCTCCAGCCCCAGCATTTT. The full variable domain, with the rest looked up from reference TRBV30 and TRBJ1-5, is SQTIHQWPATLVQPVGSPLSLECTVEGTSNPNLYWYRQAAGRGLQLLFYSVGIGQISSEVPQNLSASRPQDRQFILSSKKLLLSDSGFYLCAWSVQTGGLQPQHFGDGTRLSIL.

The V and J genes are TRBV10-3 and TRBJ1-1, with D possibly TRBD1 on 6 matching bases. Germline V lookup: CDR1 ENHRY, CDR2 SYGVKD. Trimming shortened V by 5 bases and J by 4 bases, and 11 bases separated the two germline ends. This CDR3 is built from 13 residues. CDR3 DNA: TGTGCCATCAGTACGGACAGAGCCACTGAAGCTTTCTTT. As protein: CAISTDRATEAFF.

There are a few counts of this clonotype. The junction departs from the called germline gene at one end, perhaps through a read error. CDR3 nucleotides: TGCAGTGCTAGAGATTCGAGGACAGGGGACTCCTACGAGCAGCACTTC. It codes for CSARDSRTGDSYEQHF. The rearrangement links TRBV20-1 to TRBJ2-7, with 9 nucleotides matching TRBD1. CDR1 and CDR2 from the germline V gene are DFQATT and SNEGSKA (reference sequence). The length of the CDR3 is 16 residues.

The V and J genes are TRBV10-3 and TRBJ2-1; D might be TRBD1 (5 bases). The CDR3 consists of 13 residues. Trimming removed 2 bases at V and 9 bases at J, with 11 bases between. CDR1 ENHRY and CDR2 SYGVKD come from the germline V gene. Written as DNA, the CDR3 is TGTGCCATCAGTGAGGACAGCGAAAGTGAGCAGTTCTTC. It codes for CAISEDSESEQFF.

There are a few counts of this clonotype. The J gene is TRBJ2-5, the V gene TRBV6-5; D is uncertain. The germline gives CDR1 MNHEY, CDR2 SVGAGI. This CDR3 comprises 13 residues. V was cut by 6 bases and J by 4 bases, with 12 bases left in between. DNA for the CDR3: TGTGCCAGCAGCTCAGACCTGGGAGAGACCCAGTACTTC. It specifies CASSSDLGETQYF.

The chain combines TRBV7-2 with TRBJ2-5, with 7 bases identical to TRBD1. After removal of 1 base from V and 0 bases from J, the junction contained 2 bases not matched to a gene. The CDR3 length is 15 residues. From germline, CDR1 is SGHTA and CDR2 FQGNSA. In DNA form, the CDR3 reads TGTGCCAGCAGCTTAGAGGGACAGTACCAAGAGACCCAGTACTTC. Protein product: CASSLEGQYQETQYF.

The V gene is TRBV20-1, the J gene TRBJ2-3; D is undetermined. Germline assignment: CDR1 DFQATT and CDR2 SNEGSKA (reference sequence). The CDR3 contains 13 residues. The V end lost 3 bases, the J end lost 14 bases, and 21 bases lay between the germline ends. CDR3: CSASAPGDVHGYF. CDR3 bases: TGCAGTGCTAGTGCCCCAGGAGACGTACATGGGTATTTT.